The present TCR beta chain was sequenced within a study of blood T cell repertoires in COVID-19. Study-level background: COVID-19 samples from acute and convalescent phases originated in the United States, Italy and Spain. T cells, B-cell-depleted T cells, or PBMCs supplied cDNA or gDNA.

Per the authors' pipeline: Estimates of nucleated cell counts were drawn from the amplification of reference gene primers. Some clones are missing from TCRdb's copy, which holds only in-frame ones; the method was immunoSEQ multiplex PCR. For V, J and clone size, that table is used; D and trimming come from the DNA. The profile shows more than 200,000 clones, around 84% of them singletons. Germline V lookup: CDR1 MDHEN, CDR2 SYDVKM. This CDR3 is 23 amino acids long. Trimming took 8 bases from V and 1 from J; bases not matched to a gene: 29. This clone occurred once. The V and J genes are TRBV28 and TRBJ1-4; 9 positions agree with TRBD1. Sequencing input: peripheral blood. The source of this sequence is a man between 60 and 75 years old with acute or convalescent COVID-19. CDR3 nucleotide sequence: TGTGCCAGCCGTGAATTGATTGCGACAGGGCGGGGACAGGGAGAGGGAACTAATGAAAAACTGTTTTTT. This sequence encodes CASRELIATGRGQGEGTNEKLFF.